This TCR beta chain is from a study of regulatory T cells in long-lasting Graves disease. Sample time point: persistent/refractory GD, antithyroid drugs over 5 years with positive TRAb. Isolated PBMC RNA provided the starting material for the TCR library. The CDR3 runs to 15 residues. CDR1 DFQATT and CDR2 SNEGSKA come from the germline V gene (reference sequence). The germline V and J ends were trimmed by 6 bases and 1 base, with 17 bases remaining between them. Assembly of TCR beta libraries relied on iRepertoire HTBI primers together with Arm-PCR of CDR3 regions. TCRdb passed the multiplex PCR reads through MiXCR, listing each CDR3 protein once. Here the sample spans approximately 360,000 distinct CDR3 sequences, about 23% being singletons.

The source material was peripheral blood mononuclear cells (PBMCs), sampled when the disease was refractory, from a patient treated with antithyroid drugs. The sequence came from a woman aged 40 to 55 with Graves disease. The chain recombines TRBV20-1 with TRBJ2-3; D may be TRBD2 (6 bases). CDR3 DNA: TGCAGTGCCGAGTATAGGGGAGGTGGCACAGATACGCAGTATTTT. This codes for CSAEYRGGGTDTQYF.